Listed here is a single TCR beta chain. Many counts were recorded for this clonotype. No antigen is known for it. No base quality values were provided; no much bigger clone lies one nucleotide off. CDR1 and CDR2 (MNHEY, SVGAGI) derive from the germline V gene. The CDR3 has 16 amino acids, counting the end cysteine and phenylalanine. The kept DNA is CDR3 alone, 48 bases in frame from the first base. Here V drops 0 bases and J drops 7 bases, and the junction holds 10 bases not matched to any gene. Libraries were prepared through PCR. TCRdb lists the instrument as Illumina HiSeq 2500. To normalize quantification of the TCRbeta repertoire, the TCR libraries were built with molecular barcoding that relied on unique molecular identifiers. TCRdb reworked the public reads: Q25 trimming with fastp, MiXCR clone assembly, productive beta chains retained. Each entry is one CDR3 protein sequence, shown with its most common DNA and genes. Across this sample there are 440,000 or so distinct CDR3 sequences, with 9.5% to 13% seen only once. 5% to 6.5% of the sample goes to the ten largest clones.

These data belong to a study of T-cell reconstitution after alpha-beta-depleted transplantation in children (dated by TCRdb to about 2016). At the level of the whole study: The study quantitatively tracked T-cell immune reconstitution after TCRalphabeta/CD19-depleted allogeneic hematopoietic cell transplantation in children using TCR repertoire profiling.

Here the chain combines TRBV6-5 and TRBJ2-7, with TRBD2 identical over 9 junction bases. The TCR comes from a human donor who donated a stem cell graft to a child with acute myeloid leukemia. The source material was PBMCs from the stem cell graft donor, sampled from the stem cell graft. The bases read TGTGCCAGCAGTTACTCGAGTCTAGCGGGATATAGTGAGCAGTACTTC. This gives the protein CASSYSSLAGYSEQYF.